These T cell receptor beta chains were read from a single sample in a study of tumor-infiltrating lymphocytes in primary liver carcinoma. TCRdb processed the multiplex PCR reads anew with MiXCR; each CDR3 protein has one entry. The sample has a few hundred thousand distinct CDR3 sequences; about three fifths are singletons. Sequencing was carried out using peripheral blood. The receptors were gathered from a woman aged 25 to 39 with primary liver carcinoma and hepatitis B virus infection. The CDR3 runs from the conserved cysteine through the conserved F or W. Fields, in order: clone size, J gene, D gene, V gene, CDR3 protein, CDR3 DNA. D genes are given only for firm matches. Clone size appears in some rows only: once, few, many, or a class for an expanded clone.

size: -; J: TRBJ2-2; D: -; V: TRBV6-1; CDR3: CASSDQKNTGELLF; DNA: TGTGCCAGCAGTGATCAGAAGAACACCGGGGAGCTGTTATTT
size: few; J: TRBJ1-1; D: -; V: TRBV7-8; CDR3: CASSPPLKGWNTEAFF; DNA: TGTGCCAGCAGCCCACCTTTAAAGGGTTGGAACACTGAAGCTTTCTTT
size: -; J: TRBJ2-5; D: -; V: TRBV6-2/TRBV6-3; CDR3: CASSWDLETQYF; DNA: TGTGCCAGCAGTTGGGACCTAGAGACCCAGTACTTC
size: -; J: TRBJ2-3; D: -; V: TRBV11-2; CDR3: CASSPLAGVVTDAQYF; DNA: TGTGCCAGCAGCCCTCTAGCTGGAGTTGTAACAGATGCGCAGTATTTT
size: many; J: TRBJ1-2; D: -; V: TRBV11-2; CDR3: CASSLDPSPFYGYTF; DNA: TGTGCCAGCAGCTTAGACCCTTCACCATTCTATGGCTACACCTTC
size: -; J: TRBJ1-3; D: -; V: TRBV29-1; CDR3: CNVLDLSSGNTIYF; DNA: TGCAACGTCTTGGACTTAAGCTCTGGAAACACCATATATTTT
size: -; J: TRBJ2-1; D: TRBD2; V: TRBV11-2; CDR3: CASSFGRYEQFF; DNA: TGTGCCAGCAGCTTCGGGAGGTATGAGCAGTTCTTC
size: -; J: TRBJ2-7; D: TRBD2; V: TRBV5-1; CDR3: CASSPGGRGLAAEQYF; DNA: TGCGCCAGCAGCCCGGGGGGCAGGGGACTAGCGGCCGAGCAGTACTTC
size: -; J: TRBJ2-1; D: -; V: TRBV11-2; CDR3: CASSLASSDYNEQFF; DNA: TGTGCCAGCAGCTTGGCCTCTAGCGATTACAATGAGCAGTTCTTC
size: many; J: TRBJ2-6; D: -; V: TRBV11-2; CDR3: CASSLVGGGSGANVLTF; DNA: TGTGCCAGCAGCTTAGTAGGGGGGGGCTCTGGGGCCAACGTCCTGACTTTC
size: many; J: TRBJ2-7; D: -; V: TRBV4-1; CDR3: CASSPRGGPTEEDEQYF; DNA: TGCGCCAGCAGCCCCCGCGGGGGCCCGACGGAAGAAGACGAGCAGTACTTC
size: many; J: TRBJ1-1; D: TRBD1; V: TRBV29-1; CDR3: CSAGQGTKTEAFF; DNA: TGCAGCGCTGGACAGGGTACGAAGACTGAAGCTTTCTTT
size: -; J: TRBJ2-1; D: -; V: TRBV6-2/TRBV6-3; CDR3: CASSYSYESTPRF; DNA: TGTGCCAGCAGCTACTCGTACGAGTCTACCCCCCGCTTC
size: few; J: TRBJ2-3; D: -; V: TRBV28; CDR3: CASSLYGSTDTQYF; DNA: TGTGCCAGCAGTTTATACGGGAGCACAGATACGCAGTATTTT
size: once; J: TRBJ2-1; D: TRBD1; V: TRBV6-5; CDR3: CASSYLGQVGPNEQFF; DNA: TGTGCCAGCAGTTACCTGGGACAGGTGGGGCCAAATGAGCAGTTCTTC
size: many; J: TRBJ1-5; D: -; V: TRBV6-2/TRBV6-3; CDR3: CASSYTEVQPQHF; DNA: TGTGCCAGCAGTTATACGGAGGTCCAGCCCCAGCATTTT
size: -; J: TRBJ2-2; D: -; V: TRBV4-1; CDR3: CASTPLTRGTGELFF; DNA: TGCGCCAGCACCCCCCTGACAAGGGGCACCGGGGAGCTGTTTTTT
size: many; J: TRBJ2-1; D: -; V: TRBV11-2; CDR3: CASSLLGVGAYNEQFF; DNA: TGTGCCAGCAGCTTACTCGGAGTAGGGGCATACAATGAGCAGTTCTTC
size: -; J: TRBJ2-2; D: TRBD1; V: TRBV6-6; CDR3: CAITPTGKSGELFF; DNA: TGTGCCATCACCCCGACAGGGAAGTCCGGGGAGCTGTTTTTT
size: -; J: TRBJ2-7; D: TRBD2; V: TRBV7-8; CDR3: CASRLGTRSSYEQYF; DNA: TGTGCCAGCAGGCTCGGGACTAGATCTTCCTACGAGCAGTACTTC
size: -; J: TRBJ2-5; D: -; V: TRBV20-1; CDR3: CSASSGLETQYF; DNA: TGCAGTGCATCCTCAGGGTTGGAGACCCAGTACTTC
size: -; J: TRBJ2-7; D: TRBD1; V: TRBV6-2/TRBV6-3; CDR3: CASSRPGQISYDQYF; DNA: TGTGCCAGCAGTAGACCGGGACAGATCTCCTACGATCAGTACTTC
size: -; J: TRBJ2-7; D: -; V: TRBV30; CDR3: CAWGDSGHCEQYF; DNA: TGTGCCTGGGGAGACAGTGGGCATTGCGAGCAGTACTTC
size: -; J: TRBJ1-3; D: -; V: TRBV4-3; CDR3: CASSQESTSSGNTIYF; DNA: TGCGCCAGCAGCCAAGAGTCAACGAGCTCTGGAAACACCATATATTTT
size: many; J: TRBJ1-5; D: -; V: TRBV5-6; CDR3: CASSLSGGLSNQPQHF; DNA: TGTGCCAGCAGCTTGAGCGGGGGCTTAAGCAATCAGCCCCAGCATTTT
size: -; J: TRBJ2-7; D: -; V: TRBV6-6; CDR3: CASSPTSGLRHEQYF; DNA: TGTGCCAGCAGTCCTACCAGCGGGCTCCGCCACGAGCAGTACTTC
size: -; J: TRBJ2-2; D: -; V: TRBV5-4; CDR3: CVSSLDRIGELFF; DNA: TGTGTCAGCAGCTTGGATCGGATCGGGGAGCTGTTTTTT
size: once; J: TRBJ2-1; D: TRBD2; V: TRBV4-1; CDR3: CASSQPEGLGAYKEQFF; DNA: TGCGCCAGCAGCCAACCAGAGGGACTAGGAGCATACAAAGAGCAGTTCTTC
size: -; J: TRBJ1-5; D: TRBD1; V: TRBV10-3; CDR3: CAIGQGAGNQPQHF; DNA: TGTGCCATCGGTCAGGGGGCGGGCAATCAGCCCCAGCATTTT
size: many; J: TRBJ2-7; D: TRBD2; V: TRBV4-3; CDR3: CASSQLSGGYEQYF; DNA: TGCGCCAGCAGCCAACTTAGCGGGGGCTACGAGCAGTACTTC
size: -; J: TRBJ2-7; D: TRBD1; V: TRBV28; CDR3: CASSRPQGIRGYELYF; DNA: TGTGCCAGCAGTCGCCCACAGGGGATTAGGGGTTACGAGCTGTACTTC
size: -; J: TRBJ2-2; D: -; V: TRBV5-4; CDR3: CASSKGGPQSLNTGELFF; DNA: TGTGCCAGCAGCAAAGGAGGACCTCAATCTTTAAACACCGGGGAGCTGTTTTTT
size: few; J: TRBJ2-7; D: -; V: TRBV4-2; CDR3: CASSQEAGSYEQYF; DNA: TGTGCCAGCAGCCAAGAAGCAGGATCCTACGAGCAGTACTTC
size: many; J: TRBJ1-4; D: -; V: TRBV12-3/TRBV12-4; CDR3: CASSFGEKLFF; DNA: TGTGCCAGCAGTTTCGGTGAAAAACTGTTTTTT
size: -; J: TRBJ2-1; D: TRBD1; V: TRBV6-1; CDR3: CASSSNPGQGNYEQFF; DNA: TGTGCCAGCAGTTCCAACCCGGGACAGGGGAACTACGAGCAGTTCTTC
size: -; J: TRBJ1-2; D: -; V: TRBV11-1; CDR3: CASNSRDGYGYTF; DNA: TGTGCCAGCAACTCCCGGGATGGCTATGGCTACACCTTC
size: few; J: TRBJ2-2; D: TRBD1; V: TRBV12-3/TRBV12-4; CDR3: CASSTGQGWPGELFF; DNA: TGTGCCAGCAGTACCGGACAGGGGTGGCCCGGGGAGCTGTTTTTT
size: -; J: TRBJ2-1; D: TRBD1; V: TRBV14; CDR3: CASSPLQGARNEQFF; DNA: TGTGCCAGCAGCCCGCTCCAGGGGGCGCGTAATGAGCAGTTCTTC
size: -; J: TRBJ2-1; D: -; V: TRBV4-3; CDR3: CASSQDSAPYNERFF; DNA: TGCGCCAGCAGCCAAGATAGCGCACCCTACAATGAGCGGTTCTTC
size: many; J: TRBJ2-3; D: TRBD2; V: TRBV11-2; CDR3: CASSRRQISGGTDTQYF; DNA: TGTGCCAGCAGCCGTAGACAAATTAGCGGGGGCACAGATACGCAGTATTTT
size: -; J: TRBJ1-2; D: -; V: TRBV6-1; CDR3: CASSPVENYGYTF; DNA: TGTGCCAGCAGTCCCGTAGAGAACTATGGCTACACCTTC
size: -; J: TRBJ1-5; D: -; V: TRBV7-9; CDR3: CASSLNNQPRHF; DNA: TGTGCCAGCAGCTTAAACAATCAGCCCCGGCATTTT
size: -; J: TRBJ2-1; D: -; V: TRBV5-1; CDR3: CASSSAGRHNNEQFF; DNA: TGCGCCAGCAGCTCGGCGGGACGACATAACAATGAGCAGTTCTTC